This T cell receptor (beta chain) was profiled in a study of naive and memory T cell subsets. Adult healthy volunteers gave 2.5 ml peripheral blood for whole-blood RNA. Reverse transcription used DNase-treated unsorted total RNA, aiming for roughly 1 to 1000 ng. Germline lookup yields CDR1 SGDLS and CDR2 YYNGEE. The V and J ends lost 4 bases and 12 bases respectively, with 17 bases between them. CDR3 length equals 13 residues. In the case of this clonotype: Its cognate antigen is unknown.

For blood and skin samples, reverse transcription used TCR alpha and beta constant primers. The SP2 primer and nested alpha and beta constant region primers amplified ligated cDNA in four rounds. A single record per CDR3 protein comes from TCRdb applying MiXCR to the 5' RACE reads. Here the sample spans 25,000 to 30,000 distinct CDR3 sequences, approximately 24% being singletons. General study results and limits: Potentially, T cell activation and differentiation skew this RNA-based measurement.

The chain has TRBV9 and TRBJ2-1, with D perhaps assigned TRBD1 or TRBD2 (5 bases each). The receptor comes from a female donor in good health. The CDR3 DNA follows: TGTGCCAGCAGCCCCGTGGGGGTGTCTCGGCAGTTCTTC. Its translation: CASSPVGVSRQFF.